What follows describes a single TCR beta chain. Its antigen remains unknown. The sample is drawn from a study of T cell repertoires in cytomegalovirus infection. Overall study context: CMV infection and matching HLA type were both indicated by public TCR beta signatures.

Via MiXCR, TCRdb re-called the reads, giving one row per CDR3 protein. The repertoire includes approximately 500,000 distinct CDR3 sequences, around 27% of them detected once, and 13% sits in the top ten. Study-level results: Clonotype analysis showed dominance of the ex vivo response by HLA-C-restricted CMV-specific TCR beta clonotypes. Using cumulative public TCR beta family frequency, the authors identified those who carried CMV together with the relevant HLA.

The TCR originated in a human donor in good health (CMV status not recorded). Some clones in this sample may be carry-over from other donors' samples. Sequences were obtained from PBMCs.

CDR3 sequence reads: CASSQGQGRGSGANVLTF. The CDR3 bases are TGCGCCAGCAGCCAAGGGCAAGGCAGGGGTTCGGGGGCCAACGTCCTGACTTTC. The chain uses TRBV4-1 and TRBJ2-6; D perhaps matches TRBD1 (6 bases). Per germline, CDR1 MGHRA and CDR2 YSYEKL. The CDR3 has 18 residues. The V and J ends lost 1 base and 4 bases respectively, with 17 bases between them.